Below, 28 T cell receptor beta chains from the same sample are listed, as sequenced in a study of technical replicates of blood from a handful of donors. Clones were read by immunoSEQ multiplex PCR, and TCRdb kept only the in-frame ones, dropping some. The table includes 60,000 to 85,000 clones, 94% detected once. Sequenced sample: T cells isolated from PBMCs. These receptors were obtained from a human donor in good health.

The V and J genes are TRBV10-1 and TRBJ1-5; 7 nucleotides match TRBD1. The V segment lost 7 bases and the J segment 2 bases; nucleotides outside the gene matches: 5. This CDR3 spans 14 amino acids. Germline V CDR1 and CDR2: WNHNN, SYGVQD (reference sequence). CDR3 sequence: CASKDRRGNQPQHF. As DNA, the CDR3 is TGCGCCAGCAAGGACAGGCGAGGCAATCAGCCCCAGCATTTT.

The J gene is TRBJ1-5, the V gene TRBV27; D is uncertain. Germline lookup yields CDR1 MNHEY and CDR2 SMNVEV (reference sequence). This CDR3 comprises 13 residues. V was shortened by 3 bases and J by 4 bases, with 7 bases between the two germline ends. CDR3 DNA sequence: TGTGCCAGCAGTTTGGGCAGAAATCAGCCCCAGCATTTT. It codes for CASSLGRNQPQHF.

CDR3 DNA sequence: TGCGCCAGCAGCTTAGTGACTAGCGGAACCTTCAATGAGCAGTTCTTC. It encodes CASSLVTSGTFNEQFF. This sequence joins TRBV5-1 and TRBJ2-1, with 9 bases aligning to TRBD2. Germline-derived CDR1 and CDR2 are SGHRS and YFSETQ. The CDR3 runs to 16 residues. Losses at the gene ends were 2 bases for V and 6 bases for J; bases not matched to a gene: 9.

The chain combines TRBV19 with TRBJ1-5, with D unresolved. Germline V gene sequence: CDR1 LNHDA, CDR2 SQIVND (reference sequence). Trimming left V 8 bases short and J 0 bases short, with 17 bases between. The CDR3 consists of 16 residues. CDR3 residues: CASSQNKLYSNQPQHF. The CDR3 DNA reads TGTGCCAGTTCTCAAAACAAACTATATAGCAATCAGCCCCAGCATTTT. Filled out from reference TRBV19 and TRBJ1-5, the complete variable domain reads DGGITQSPKYLFRKEGQNVTLSCEQNLNHDAMYWYRQDPGQGLRLIYYSQIVNDFQKGDIAEGYSVSREKKESFPLTVTSAQKNPTAFYLCASSQNKLYSNQPQHFGDGTRLSIL.

The CDR3 reads CAISESQAGAYEQYF. DNA of the CDR3: TGTGCCATCAGTGAGTCTCAGGCGGGAGCCTACGAGCAGTACTTC. The J gene is TRBJ2-7, the V gene TRBV10-3; 7 positions agree with TRBD2. V was pared by 0 bases and J by 2 bases, with 4 bases of the junction left unmatched. CDR3 size: 15 residues. Germline-derived CDR1 and CDR2 are ENHRY and SYGVKD.

This chain links TRBV4-1 with TRBJ2-4; tentatively, D is TRBD1 (6 bases). The length of the CDR3 is 14 residues. The V and J ends lost 1 base and 6 bases respectively, with 10 bases between them. CDR1 and CDR2 from the germline V gene are MGHRA and YSYEKL. The CDR3 here is CASSQGQALNIQYF. The CDR3 nucleotides read TGCGCCAGCAGCCAAGGACAGGCGCTAAACATTCAGTACTTC.

This clone was counted a single time. V is TRBV18 and J is TRBJ2-3; D gene unclear. CDR1 is KGHSH, CDR2 LQKENI, per germline. V was pared by 1 base and J by 4 bases, with 18 bases between. This CDR3 has 17 residues. CDR3 protein: CASSPLVLGMRSDTQYF. CDR3 bases: TGTGCCAGCTCACCACTTGTTCTGGGTATGAGGTCAGATACGCAGTATTTT.

The chain uses TRBV5-1 and TRBJ2-3; D is perhaps TRBD2 (5 bases). Germline assignment: CDR1 SGHRS and CDR2 YFSETQ. The CDR3 consists of 13 residues. V shed 4 bases and J shed 3 bases, with 9 bases lying between them. Written as DNA, the CDR3 is TGCGCCAGCAGCCCCGGCGGGACAGATACGCAGTATTTT. Encoded protein: CASSPGGTDTQYF.

This clone was seen only once. The chain combines TRBV2 with TRBJ1-2, with a weak D call TRBD1 (6 bases). The germline CDR1 and CDR2 sequences are SNHLY and FYNNEI. V dropped 6 bases and J dropped 2 bases, with 13 bases sitting between them. CDR3 length: 14 residues. CDR3 nucleotides: TGTGCCAGCAGCTACAGGGCCCAGAACTATGGCTACACCTTC. It encodes CASSYRAQNYGYTF.

The chain couples TRBV6-1 to TRBJ2-3; TRBD1 matches at 7 bases. The CDR3 contains 15 residues. Germline values: CDR1 MNHNS, CDR2 SASEGT. The ends lost 4 bases at V and 2 bases at J; junction bases unmatched: 6. The CDR3: CASSAPRGLTDTQYF. The CDR3 region has the DNA TGTGCCAGCAGTGCCCCAAGGGGGCTCACAGATACGCAGTATTTT.

This clone has only a few counts. The chain uses TRBV4-1 and TRBJ1-1; 7 bases match TRBD1. The germline gives CDR1 MGHRA, CDR2 YSYEKL. The J segment lost 8 bases and the V segment lost 1 base, leaving 1 base of the junction unmatched. The CDR3 loop spans 12 amino acids. The DNA of the CDR3 is TGCGCCAGCAGCCAAGCACAGGGGGAAGCTTTCTTT. Translated, it gives CASSQAQGEAFF.

This chain uses TRBV7-8 with TRBJ1-2, with 7 bases identical to TRBD1. V shed 5 bases and J 0 bases; nucleotides not matched to a gene: 0. The CDR3 consists of 13 residues. CDR1 SGHVS and CDR2 FQNEAQ come from the germline V gene. This CDR3 is CASSGQANYGYTF. DNA of the CDR3: TGTGCCAGCAGCGGACAGGCTAACTATGGCTACACCTTC.

The chain is built from TRBV28 and TRBJ1-5; the match to TRBD1 covers 7 bases. J lost 4 bases, V lost 6 bases, and 3 bases had no gene match. The CDR3 spans 13 residues. Germline loops: CDR1 MDHEN, CDR2 SYDVKM. CDR3 coding DNA: TGTGCCAGCAGAGGGACAGATAATCAGCCCCAGCATTTT. This encodes CASRGTDNQPQHF.

The gene calls are TRBV19 and TRBJ2-7, with 7 positions matching TRBD1. The germline V gene has CDR1 LNHDA and CDR2 SQIVND (reference sequence). The trim removed 6 bases at V and 3 bases at J, leaving 8 bases unmatched. The CDR3 totals 14 residues. The CDR3 reads CASRKGQMDYEQYF. For the CDR3, the DNA is TGTGCCAGTAGGAAGGGACAGATGGACTACGAGCAGTACTTC.

The V call is TRBV15, the J call TRBJ2-1; 9 bases are shared with TRBD2. Losses at the gene ends were 0 bases for V and 4 bases for J; bases not matched to a gene: 7. The CDR3 is made up of 17 amino acids. Germline values: CDR1 LNHNV, CDR2 YYDKDF (reference sequence). The CDR3 here is CATSRDRASGIYNEQFF. CDR3 sequence (DNA): TGTGCCACCAGCAGAGATCGGGCTAGCGGGATATACAATGAGCAGTTCTTC.

The chain couples TRBV7-3 to TRBJ1-2; D is unclear. The germline CDR1 and CDR2 sequences are SGHTA and FQGTGA. Between the trimmed V and J ends, which lost 3 bases and 7 bases, there was a span of 12 bases. CDR3 length: 13 amino acids. The CDR3 region is CASSLRSGSGYTF. The CDR3 DNA follows: TGTGCCAGCAGCTTGCGATCGGGGTCTGGCTACACCTTC.

The chain combines TRBV2 with TRBJ2-2; D call uncertain. The length of the CDR3 is 11 residues. Trimming removed 5 bases at V and 6 bases at J, with 4 bases between. The V gene's germline CDR1 is SNHLY and CDR2 FYNNEI. The CDR3 sequence: CASSIAGELFF. As DNA, the CDR3 is TGTGCCAGCAGTATAGCCGGGGAGCTGTTTTTT.

The rearrangement uses TRBV10-3 and TRBJ2-1; 12 bases align to TRBD2. The germline gives CDR1 ENHRY, CDR2 SYGVKD. The J segment lost 4 bases and the V segment lost 9 bases, leaving 4 bases of the junction unmatched. The CDR3 has 14 residues. CDR3 nucleotides: TGTGCCATGAGGACTAGCGGGGCTTACAATGAGCAGTTCTTC. Its translation is CAMRTSGAYNEQFF.

The V gene is TRBV5-1, the J gene TRBJ2-1, with 10 bases aligning to TRBD1. Trimming at V came to 4 bases and at J to 1 base, leaving 8 bases not matched to a gene. Per germline, CDR1 SGHRS and CDR2 YFSETQ. CDR3 length: 17 amino acids. The CDR3 nucleotides are TGCGCCAGCAGCGCTGGGACAGGGGTTGCGTCCTACAATGAGCAGTTCTTC. This codes for CASSAGTGVASYNEQFF. The full variable domain, with the rest looked up from reference TRBV5-1 and TRBJ2-1, is KAGVTQTPRYLIKTRGQQVTLSCSPISGHRSVSWYQQTPGQGLQFLFEYFSETQRNKGNFPGRFSGRQFSNSRSEMNVSTLELGDSALYLCASSAGTGVASYNEQFFGPGTRLTVL.

The chain combines TRBV21-1 with TRBJ2-5; the table gives TRBD2 as D, unverified against the DNA. TRBV21-1 is a listed pseudogene. The CDR3 has 16 amino acids. The CDR3 DNA sequence: TGTGCCAGCAGCAAAGAGCGGGAGCCCCTCCAAGAGACCCAGTACTTC. Translating gives CASSKEREPLQETQYF.

This sequence joins TRBV5-4 and TRBJ2-7; tentative D call: TRBD1 (6 bases). This CDR3 region has 14 residues. The V end lost 5 bases, the J end lost 6 bases, and 18 bases lay between the germline ends. CDR1 is SGHNT, CDR2 YYREEE, per germline (reference sequence). In nucleotides, the CDR3 is TGTGCCAGCAGGACACAGGGTGGGAGTGGCGAGCAGTACTTC. It yields the protein CASRTQGGSGEQYF.

The chain combines TRBV9 with TRBJ2-7, with 7 bases matching TRBD1. The J segment lost 0 bases and the V segment lost 3 bases, leaving 6 bases of the junction unmatched. CDR1 SGDLS and CDR2 YYNGEE come from the germline V gene. CDR3 length: 15 residues. This chain's CDR3 is CASSAGQAFSYEQYF. The CDR3 DNA is TGTGCCAGCAGCGCTGGACAGGCTTTCTCCTACGAGCAGTACTTC.

The CDR3: CASPGMNYEQYF. The CDR3, as DNA: TGTGCCAGCCCAGGAATGAACTACGAGCAGTACTTC. The chain recombines TRBV6-7 with TRBJ2-7; no firm D call. TRBV6-7 is recorded as an ORF, its role being uncertain. The CDR3 extends over 12 amino acids. V lost 8 bases and J lost 3, with 11 bases in between.

V is TRBV10-1 and J is TRBJ2-3, with TRBD2 matching 9 bases. CDR1 and CDR2 (germline): WNHNN, SYGVQD (reference sequence). The CDR3 runs to 17 residues. The V and J ends lost 1 base and 6 bases, in that order; junction bases with no gene match: 11. In DNA form, the CDR3 reads TGCGCCAGCAGTGAGTACAATGTAATAGCGGGAGAGGATACGCAGTATTTT. It specifies CASSEYNVIAGEDTQYF.

V gene TRBV5-1 combines with J gene TRBJ2-3; TRBD2 matches 7 bases. V was clipped by 0 bases and J by 1 base; unmatched bases: 8. Germline V lookup: CDR1 SGHRS, CDR2 YFSETQ. The CDR3 totals 17 residues. CDR3 loop: CASSLESATSGTDTQYF. The CDR3 DNA is TGCGCCAGCAGCTTGGAGTCGGCTACTAGCGGCACAGATACGCAGTATTTT.

The genes are TRBV29-1 and TRBJ2-1; 7 positions match TRBD1. With V trimmed by 1 base and J by 6 bases, 6 bases remained unmatched. In germline, CDR1 is SQVTM, CDR2 ANQGSEA. The CDR3 has 14 amino acids. The CDR3 reads CSVEGKGGFNEQFF. In DNA form, the CDR3 reads TGCAGCGTTGAAGGCAAAGGGGGCTTCAATGAGCAGTTCTTC.

This chain links TRBV10-3 with TRBJ2-3; weak D call: TRBD1 (5 bases). Germline CDR1 ENHRY, CDR2 SYGVKD. V lost 4 bases, J lost 0 bases, and 8 bases lay in between. The CDR3 is 14 residues long. The CDR3, as DNA: TGTGCCATCAGTGGTAGACAGAGCACAGATACGCAGTATTTT. Protein: CAISGRQSTDTQYF.

The rearrangement joins TRBV19 to TRBJ2-5, with D possibly matching TRBD2 (6 bases). The ends were cut back, 1 base at V and 4 bases at J, with 16 bases in the middle. The CDR3 extends over 16 amino acids. CDR1 and CDR2 (germline): LNHDA, SQIVND (reference sequence). CDR3 bases: TGTGCCAGTAGTATAGGGAGCAGGGAGGTAGGAGAGACCCAGTACTTC. Translation gives CASSIGSREVGETQYF.